The sequence of this T cell receptor (beta chain) was determined in a study of blood T cell repertoires in COVID-19. Study-wide background: Both acute and convalescent COVID-19 samples were obtained from the United States, Italy and Spain. T cells, B-cell-depleted T cells, or PBMCs provided the cDNA or gDNA that served as material.

In the original workflow: Nucleated cell number was recorded as an estimate derived from reference gene primer amplification. The protocol was immunoSEQ multiplex PCR, while the TCRdb copy is restricted to in-frame clones and leaves out a portion. The DNA gave D and trimming, while V, J and clone size come from that table. The sample consists of 190,000 or so clones, about 77% of them appearing once. Trimming removed 4 bases from V and 5 bases from J, with 12 bases in between. The CDR3 loop spans 14 amino acids. CDR1 and CDR2 (germline): SGHRS, YFSETQ. The sequenced sample was peripheral blood. This chain links TRBV5-1 with TRBJ1-4, with a tentative D call TRBD1 (6 bases). This clonotype was obtained from an elderly woman with active or convalescent COVID-19. The CDR3 protein is CASSPGGANEKLFF. The CDR3 DNA reads as TGCGCCAGCAGCCCGGGGGGGGCGAATGAAAAACTGTTTTTT.